This TCR beta chain was captured in a study of cytomegalovirus exposure and HLA in healthy donors. Whole-study findings and limits: Most TCR sequences were seen very rarely across donors, but some public TCRs occurred in many.

The PCR had 60 Vbeta and 13 Jbeta primers. TCRdb keeps only in-frame clones here, not all; method: immunoSEQ multiplex PCR. Counted here are 150,000 to 200,000 clones, 83% occurring once; the ten biggest clones make up 4.1%. CDR3 length: 16 residues. The ends lost 1 base at V and 0 bases at J; junction bases unmatched: 4. Germline V CDR1 and CDR2: MDHEN, SYDVKM. This clone appeared once. Antigen: not known. This chain links TRBV28 with TRBJ2-5; TRBD2 matches at 8 bases. The receptor was derived from a man aged 50-60 years in good health and CMV-seropositive. Sequencing used PBMCs. CDR3 loop: CASSLLAGQYQETQYF. Here the CDR3 DNA reads TGTGCCAGCAGTTTATTAGCGGGGCAGTACCAAGAGACCCAGTACTTC.